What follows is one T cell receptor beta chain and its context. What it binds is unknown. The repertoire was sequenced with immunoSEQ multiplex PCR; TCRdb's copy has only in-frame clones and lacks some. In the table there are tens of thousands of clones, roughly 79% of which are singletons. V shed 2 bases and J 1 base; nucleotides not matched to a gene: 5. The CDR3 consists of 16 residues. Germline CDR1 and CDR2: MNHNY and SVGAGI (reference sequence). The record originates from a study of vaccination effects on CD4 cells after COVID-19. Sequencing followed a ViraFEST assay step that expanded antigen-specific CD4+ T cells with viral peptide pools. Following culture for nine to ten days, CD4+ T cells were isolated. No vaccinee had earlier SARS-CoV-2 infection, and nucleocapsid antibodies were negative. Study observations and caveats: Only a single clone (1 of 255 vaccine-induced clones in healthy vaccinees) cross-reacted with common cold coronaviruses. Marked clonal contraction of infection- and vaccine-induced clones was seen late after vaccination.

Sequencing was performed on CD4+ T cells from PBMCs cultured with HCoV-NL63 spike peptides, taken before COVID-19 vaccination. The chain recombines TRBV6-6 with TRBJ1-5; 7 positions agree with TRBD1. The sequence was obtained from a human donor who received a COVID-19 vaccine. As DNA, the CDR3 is TGTGCCAGCAGTTACGGCTTGGGACAGAGCAATCAGCCCCAGCATTTT. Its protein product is CASSYGLGQSNQPQHF.